This paragraph covers one T cell receptor (beta chain) sequence. The target antigen is unknown. Separate from the 666-subject first cohort was the approximately 130-subject validation cohort, to which the donors belonged. The data originate from a study of cytomegalovirus exposure and HLA in healthy donors. Study as a whole: A subsequent analysis reported that the roughly 120 validation repertoires were produced on the same platform that had also been used for the approximately 700 first-cohort repertoires. Overall study results and limits: The study put 150 to 200 TCR beta chains on its list as cytomegalovirus-associated. Reported results showed that the classifier diagnosed cytomegalovirus status with high specificity and sensitivity.

The assay was immunoSEQ multiplex PCR, and TCRdb's table has in-frame clones only and misses some. The table has 150,000 to 200,000 clones, approximately 81% seen once. The TCR comes from a young man in good health and CMV-seropositive. Sequencing input: PBMCs.

Here the CDR3 reads CASTGRGDQPQHF. DNA for the CDR3: TGTGCCAGCACGGGCAGGGGCGATCAGCCCCAGCATTTT. J is TRBJ1-5 and V is TRBV2, with D tentatively TRBD1 (6 bases). CDR1 is SNHLY and CDR2 is FYNNEI in the germline V gene. This CDR3 is 13 amino acids long. V lost 7 bases and J 5 bases, leaving 12 bases between the germline ends.